These 16 T cell receptor beta chains were sequenced from one sample in a study of OX40 agonist ivuxolimab in advanced cancers. Data came from immunoSEQ multiplex PCR; TCRdb stores just in-frame clones and leaves some out. Of under 85,000 clones listed, around 88% were seen once; the top ten hold just over 0.55%. The source was CD4+ or CD8+ T cells sorted from blood, collected in a trial of the OX40 agonist ivuxolimab. The receptors originated from an adult with an advanced solid tumor such as melanoma, head and neck, liver or kidney cancer.

This clone was detected only once. CDR3 in amino acids: CASKVDISGNTIYF. The CDR3 nucleotides are TGTGCCAGTAAAGTAGACATCTCTGGAAACACCATATATTTT. This chain uses TRBV28 with TRBJ1-3, with D hard to call. Germline V gene data show CDR1 as MDHEN and CDR2 as SYDVKM. The CDR3 spans 14 residues. V was pared by 9 bases and J by 0 bases, with 12 bases between.

This clone was detected once. The chain employs TRBV29-1 and TRBJ2-1, with D perhaps matching TRBD2 (6 bases). Germline V gene lookup returns CDR1 SQVTM and CDR2 ANQGSEA. The germline V and J ends were trimmed by 3 bases and 9 bases, with 18 bases remaining between them. This CDR3 has 14 amino acids. The chain's CDR3 is CSVDAGSGVGEQFF. The CDR3 DNA reads as TGCAGCGTTGATGCGGGGTCCGGGGTGGGTGAGCAGTTCTTC.

The chain employs TRBV29-1 and TRBJ1-1; tentatively, D is TRBD1 (6 bases). The V gene's germline CDR1 is SQVTM and CDR2 ANQGSEA. The length of the CDR3 is 13 residues. Trimming removed 6 bases from V and 7 bases from J, with 18 bases in between. CDR3 DNA sequence: TGCAGCGTCGTCAGGGGTTCGCGGGGTGAAGCTTTCTTT. Translating it yields CSVVRGSRGEAFF.

This chain joins TRBV28 and TRBJ1-2; TRBD1 is a possible D gene (5 bases). The germline CDR1 and CDR2 sequences are MDHEN and SYDVKM. Trimming took off 7 bases at V and 4 bases at J, with 16 bases between the two ends. CDR3 length: 14 residues. CDR3 protein: CASTIGGRGYGYTF. CDR3 coding DNA: TGTGCCAGCACCATTGGGGGGAGAGGCTATGGCTACACCTTC.

V and J are TRBV2 and TRBJ2-5, with a weak D call TRBD1 (6 bases). V lost 6 bases and J lost 7, with 12 bases in between. There are 12 residues in the CDR3. Looked up from germline, CDR1 is SNHLY and CDR2 is FYNNEI. The CDR3 region has the DNA TGTGCCAGCAGACAGGGAATGGGGACCCAGTACTTC. Its translation is CASRQGMGTQYF. Variable domain in full (rest from reference TRBV2 and TRBJ2-5): EPEVTQTPSHQVTQMGQEVILRCVPISNHLYFYWYRQILGQKVEFLVSFYNNEISEKSEIFDDQFSVERPDGSNFTLKIRSTKLEDSAMYFCASRQGMGTQYFGPGTRLLVL.

The gene calls are TRBV7-9 and TRBJ1-2; no definite D call. This CDR3 contains 14 residues. Germline V gene sequence: CDR1 SEHNR, CDR2 FQNEAQ (reference sequence). V gave up 1 base and J gave up 4 bases, with 10 bases separating them. For the CDR3, the DNA is TGTGCCAGCAGCTTAGAAGGTATTAGCTATGGCTACACCTTC. Its translation is CASSLEGISYGYTF. Full variable domain (missing parts from reference TRBV7-9 and TRBJ1-2): DTGVSQNPRHKITKRGQNVTFRCDPISEHNRLYWYRQTLGQGPEFLTYFQNEAQLEKSRLLSDRFSAERPKGSFSTLEIQRTEQGDSAMYLCASSLEGISYGYTFGSGTRLTVV.

The chain joins TRBV18 to TRBJ2-1, with 10 bases matching TRBD1. The J segment lost 9 bases and the V segment lost 3 bases, leaving 5 bases of the junction unmatched. Germline values: CDR1 KGHSH, CDR2 LQKENI. The CDR3 sequence is 14 residues long. CDR3 in DNA: TGTGCCAGCTCACCCCGGGACAGGGGAGGTGAGCAGTTCTTC. It specifies CASSPRDRGGEQFF. Using reference TRBV18 and TRBJ2-1 for the parts outside the CDR3, the full variable domain is NAGVMQNPRHLVRRRGQEARLRCSPMKGHSHVYWYRQLPEEGLKFMVYLQKENIIDESGMPKERFSAEFPKEGPSILRIQQVVRGDSAAYFCASSPRDRGGEQFFGPGTRLTVL.

V and J are TRBV28 and TRBJ1-4; D gene unclear. The germline CDR1 and CDR2 sequences are MDHEN and SYDVKM. The CDR3 extends over 14 amino acids. With 5 bases removed from V and 5 bases from J, the gap between germline ends came to 12 bases. In DNA form, the CDR3 reads TGTGCCAGCAGTCCACGACGGTTAAATGAAAAACTGTTTTTT. Its protein product is CASSPRRLNEKLFF.

The chain couples TRBV9 to TRBJ2-1, with TRBD2 as a possible D gene (8 bases). The CDR3 is made up of 16 amino acids. CDR1 and CDR2 from the germline V gene are SGDLS and YYNGEE. Trimming left V 3 bases short and J 7 bases short, with 20 bases between. CDR3: CASSAGGDGRENEQFF. CDR3 nucleotide sequence: TGTGCCAGCAGCGCAGGGGGTGACGGGAGGGAGAATGAGCAGTTCTTC.

This clone was detected only a few times. The chain couples TRBV19 to TRBJ1-2, with TRBD1 as a possible D gene (6 bases). CDR3 size: 14 residues. V lost 5 bases to trimming and J lost 8 bases, with 18 bases between them. The germline V gene encodes CDR1 LNHDA and CDR2 SQIVND (reference sequence). The CDR3 sequence is CASSPLRGGAGYTF. As DNA, the CDR3 is TGTGCCAGTAGTCCTCTACGGGGGGGCGCGGGCTACACCTTC.

The chain carries TRBV5-1 and TRBJ2-5, with 13 bases lining up with TRBD2. There are 17 residues in the CDR3. Germline CDR1 reads SGHRS; CDR2 reads YFSETQ. V shed 4 bases, J shed 2 bases, and the junction held 8 bases outside the gene matches. The chain's CDR3 is CASSQSRLAGGQETQYF. The CDR3 nucleotides are TGCGCCAGCAGCCAATCTCGACTAGCGGGGGGACAAGAGACCCAGTACTTC. The full variable domain, its missing parts supplied by reference TRBV5-1 and TRBJ2-5, is KAGVTQTPRYLIKTRGQQVTLSCSPISGHRSVSWYQQTPGQGLQFLFEYFSETQRNKGNFPGRFSGRQFSNSRSEMNVSTLELGDSALYLCASSQSRLAGGQETQYFGPGTRLLVL.

The chain uses TRBV5-1 and TRBJ2-4, with TRBD1 identical over 7 bases. The CDR3 spans 14 residues. Germline CDR1 is SGHRS and CDR2 is YFSETQ. Germline trimming cut 5 bases from V and 6 bases from J; bases unmatched to any gene: 8. The CDR3 DNA is TGCGCCAGCAGGGGATCACAGGGGCCAAACATTCAGTACTTC. The encoded protein is CASRGSQGPNIQYF.

In nucleotides, the CDR3 is TGTGCCGGCGACCTGAAGCGGGGGCTTCACACAGATACGCAGTATTTT. Its translation is CAGDLKRGLHTDTQYF. The V gene is TRBV30, the J gene TRBJ2-3; TRBD2 matches 8 bases. CDR3 length: 16 amino acids. J lost 2 bases, V lost 8 bases, and 15 bases had no gene match. Per the germline V gene, CDR1 is GTSNPN and CDR2 is SVGIG (reference sequence). Variable domain in full (rest from reference TRBV30 and TRBJ2-3): SQTIHQWPATLVQPVGSPLSLECTVEGTSNPNLYWYRQAAGRGLQLLFYSVGIGQISSEVPQNLSASRPQDRQFILSSKKLLLSDSGFYLCAGDLKRGLHTDTQYFGPGTRLTVL.

The chain employs TRBV5-4 and TRBJ1-2, with D unresolved. The CDR3 has 14 amino acids. The V end lost 0 bases, the J end lost 0 bases, and 6 bases lay between the germline ends. Germline V lookup: CDR1 SGHNT, CDR2 YYREEE (reference sequence). The CDR3 loop is CASSLDRANYGYTF. CDR3 in DNA: TGTGCCAGCAGCTTGGACCGAGCTAACTATGGCTACACCTTC.

The rearrangement links TRBV19 to TRBJ2-7; D is unresolved. V lost 6 bases to trimming and J lost 2 bases, with 8 bases between them. The CDR3 consists of 12 residues. CDR1 and CDR2 (germline): LNHDA, SQIVND (reference sequence). The CDR3, as DNA: TGTGCCAGTAGCCCTGGGCCCTACGAGCAGTACTTC. This translates into CASSPGPYEQYF.

This sequence joins TRBV28 and TRBJ1-5; no clear D gene. Germline V lookup: CDR1 MDHEN, CDR2 SYDVKM. V was pared by 9 bases and J by 1 base, with 10 bases between. The length of the CDR3 is 13 residues. The CDR3 loop is CASGFSSNQPQHF. The CDR3 coding sequence is TGTGCCAGTGGCTTCTCGAGCAATCAGCCCCAGCATTTT. The entire variable domain, with the rest obtained from reference TRBV28 and TRBJ1-5, is as follows: DVKVTQSSRYLVKRTGEKVFLECVQDMDHENMFWYRQDPGLGLRLIYFSYDVKMKEKGDIPEGYSVSREKKERFSLILESASTNQTSMYLCASGFSSNQPQHFGDGTRLSIL.